This T cell receptor beta chain stems from a study of regulatory T cells in long-lasting Graves disease. Germline CDR1 ENHRY, CDR2 SYGVKD. Germline trimming cut 4 bases from V and 4 bases from J; bases unmatched to any gene: 10. This CDR3 contains 18 residues. Comment on this clonotype: Antigen: not known.

Time point meaning: persistent/refractory GD, antithyroid drugs over 5 years with positive TRAb. With RNA extracted from PBMCs as input, the TCR library was made. Through Arm-PCR of CDR3 regions and iRepertoire HTBI primers, TCR beta libraries were built. TCRdb passed the multiplex PCR reads through MiXCR, listing each CDR3 protein once. Among under 500,000 distinct CDR3 sequences listed, 20% were seen once. Study-level points and caveats: The TCR repertoire of persistent Graves' patients was less diverse than that of newly diagnosed ones. Limited samples may have lowered accuracy.

The receptor was derived from a female donor with Graves disease. The genes are TRBV10-3 and TRBJ2-3; TRBD2 aligns across 14 bases. This specimen was peripheral blood mononuclear cells (PBMCs), taken when the disease was refractory, from a patient treated with antithyroid drugs. CDR3 sequence: CAISVRPRLAGGADTQYF. The CDR3 DNA follows: TGTGCCATCAGTGTCAGACCCAGACTAGCGGGAGGGGCAGATACGCAGTATTTT.